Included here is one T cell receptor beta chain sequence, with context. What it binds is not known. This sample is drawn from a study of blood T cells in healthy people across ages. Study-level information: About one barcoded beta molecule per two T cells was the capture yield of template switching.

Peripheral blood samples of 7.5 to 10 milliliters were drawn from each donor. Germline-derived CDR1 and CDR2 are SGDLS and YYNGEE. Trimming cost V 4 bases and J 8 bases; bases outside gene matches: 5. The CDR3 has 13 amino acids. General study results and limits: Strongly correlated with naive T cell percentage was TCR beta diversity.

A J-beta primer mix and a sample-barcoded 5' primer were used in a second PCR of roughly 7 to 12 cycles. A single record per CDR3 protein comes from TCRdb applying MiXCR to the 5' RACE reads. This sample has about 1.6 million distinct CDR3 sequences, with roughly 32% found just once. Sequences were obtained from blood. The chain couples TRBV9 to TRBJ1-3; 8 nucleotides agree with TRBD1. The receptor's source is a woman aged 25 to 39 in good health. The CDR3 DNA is TGTGCCAGCAGCCGAATACAGGGGGACACCATATATTTT. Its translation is CASSRIQGDTIYF. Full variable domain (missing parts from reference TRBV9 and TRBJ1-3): DSGVTQTPKHLITATGQRVTLRCSPRSGDLSVYWYQQSLDQGLQFLIQYYNGEERAKGNILERFSAQQFPDLHSELNLSSLELGDSALYFCASSRIQGDTIYFGEGSWLTVV.